Listed below are T cell receptor beta chains from one sample, sequenced in a study of blood T cell repertoires in COVID-19. Generated by immunoSEQ multiplex PCR, the TCRdb table keeps only in-frame clones and is missing some. The sample has 59,000 or so clones, more than 75% seen once. The specimen sequenced was peripheral blood. The receptors come from a human donor in a cohort sampled during active COVID-19. Both conserved end residues are part of each CDR3. D genes are given only for firm matches. Size is omitted from some rows. Given values are once, few, many or a class for expanded clones.

TRBV27	TRBD1	TRBJ1-2	.	TGTGCCAGCAGTCCCCGCACTCCGGGACAGGGGCTCTATGGCTACACCTTC	CASSPRTPGQGLYGYTF
TRBV5-5	TRBD1	TRBJ2-6	.	TGTGCCAGCAGCCTCAGGGGGCCCTCTGGGGCCAACGTCCTGACTTTC	CASSLRGPSGANVLTF
TRBV11-2	TRBD2	TRBJ2-3	.	TGTGCCAGCAGCCCCGTGACTAGCGGGGGATCCCACACATTCGATACGCAGTATTTT	CASSPVTSGGSHTFDTQYF
TRBV28	TRBD1	TRBJ1-6	.	TGTGCCAGCAGCCCATCTGGACAGGGCAATAATTCACCCCTCCACTTT	CASSPSGQGNNSPLHF
TRBV11-2	TRBD2	TRBJ2-7	.	TGTGCCAGCAGCTACGGGACTAGCGGAGCCTCCTACGAGCAGTACTTC	CASSYGTSGASYEQYF
TRBV4-1	.	TRBJ1-4	.	TGCGCCAGCAGCCAAGAGGGGGGGGCTGGTAATGAAAAACTGTTTTTT	CASSQEGGAGNEKLFF
TRBV27	.	TRBJ2-6	.	TGTGCCAGCAGCCTCTCTGGGGCCAACGTCCTGACTTTC	CASSLSGANVLTF
TRBV29-1	.	TRBJ2-7	few	TGCAGCGTTGAAGAAGGCGGTTGGGAGCAGTACTTC	CSVEEGGWEQYF
TRBV7-3	.	TRBJ2-5	.	TGTGCCAGCAGCCAAACGACAGGCGCCCAAGAGACCCAGTACTTC	CASSQTTGAQETQYF
TRBV7-9	.	TRBJ1-1	.	TGTGCCAGCAGCATTGGGACAACCCGAAACACTGAAGCTTTCTTT	CASSIGTTRNTEAFF
TRBV14	.	TRBJ1-4	.	TGTGCCAGCAGCCAAGAGTCATGGGGCAGGAATGAAAAACTGTTTTTT	CASSQESWGRNEKLFF
TRBV11-2	.	TRBJ2-5	.	TGTGCCAGCAGCTTAGGTGGAGCCCCGCAAGAGACCCAGTACTTC	CASSLGGAPQETQYF
TRBV6-1	.	TRBJ1-2	.	TGTGCCAGCAGTGAAGCCGGGGATAACTATGGCTACACCTTC	CASSEAGDNYGYTF
TRBV7-2	.	TRBJ1-5	.	TGTGCCAGCAGCTTCCGCGGGGGAAATCAGCCCCAGCATTTT	CASSFRGGNQPQHF
TRBV6-2/TRBV6-3	TRBD1	TRBJ2-2	.	TGTGCCAGCAGTCGGAGGACAGGGGGGAACGGGGAGCTGTTTTTT	CASSRRTGGNGELFF
TRBV19	TRBD1	TRBJ1-4	.	TGTGCCAGTAGTAGGATACCTGGGGACAGCCATGAAAAACTGTTTTTT	CASSRIPGDSHEKLFF
TRBV24-1	.	TRBJ2-3	.	TGTGCCACCCAGACACGTAGCACAGATACGCAGTATTTT	CATQTRSTDTQYF
TRBV7-9	TRBD2	TRBJ2-3	.	TGTGCCAGCAGCTTGGATGGCGGGAGGGGGAGTACAGATACGCAGTATTTT	CASSLDGGRGSTDTQYF
TRBV6-5	.	TRBJ2-7	once	TGTGCCAGCCGATCCACAGGGAGCTCCTACGAGCAGTACTTC	CASRSTGSSYEQYF
TRBV11-2	.	TRBJ2-7	.	TGTGCCAGCAGCTTAGGATTCTCGCGGTACGAGCAGTACTTC	CASSLGFSRYEQYF
TRBV25-1	TRBD1	TRBJ1-4	.	TGTGCCAGCAGAGTCGACCGGGACAGAGGAAATGAAAAACTGTTTTTT	CASRVDRDRGNEKLFF
TRBV19	.	TRBJ1-3	.	TGTGCCAGTAGTTCAACAGGGTCGCGCTCTGGAAACACCATATATTTT	CASSSTGSRSGNTIYF
TRBV15	TRBD1	TRBJ1-5	.	TGTGCCACCAGCAGAGGGGACAGGGGAAGTGGCAATCAGCCCCAGCATTTT	CATSRGDRGSGNQPQHF
TRBV27	TRBD2	TRBJ2-7	few	TGTGCCAGCAGTACGGGACTAGCGATCGAGCAGTACTTC	CASSTGLAIEQYF
TRBV13	.	TRBJ2-7	.	TGTGCCAGCAGCGCGGGACAGCACTACGAGCAGTACTTC	CASSAGQHYEQYF
TRBV5-6	.	TRBJ2-2	.	TGTGCCAGCAGCTTACGGCGGGGAGCGTACACCGGGGAGCTGTTTTTT	CASSLRRGAYTGELFF
TRBV6-1	TRBD1	TRBJ2-7	.	TGTGCCAGCAGTGAAAGGGCAGGGGGAATCGAGCAGTACTTC	CASSERAGGIEQYF